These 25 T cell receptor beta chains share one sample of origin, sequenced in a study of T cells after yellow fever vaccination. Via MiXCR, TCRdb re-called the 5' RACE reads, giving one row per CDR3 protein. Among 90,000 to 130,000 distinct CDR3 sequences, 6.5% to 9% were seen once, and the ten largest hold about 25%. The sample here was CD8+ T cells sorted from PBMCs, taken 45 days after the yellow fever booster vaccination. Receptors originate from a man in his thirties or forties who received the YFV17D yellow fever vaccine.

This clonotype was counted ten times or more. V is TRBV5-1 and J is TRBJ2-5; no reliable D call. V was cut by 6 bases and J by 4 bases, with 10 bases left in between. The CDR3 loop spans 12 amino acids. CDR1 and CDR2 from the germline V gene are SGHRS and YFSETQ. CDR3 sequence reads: CASKVFGETQYF. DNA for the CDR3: TGCGCCAGCAAGGTTTTTGGAGAGACCCAGTACTTC.

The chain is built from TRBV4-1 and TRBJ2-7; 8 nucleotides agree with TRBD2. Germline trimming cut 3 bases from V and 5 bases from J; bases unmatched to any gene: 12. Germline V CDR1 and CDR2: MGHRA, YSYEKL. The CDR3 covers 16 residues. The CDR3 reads CASSQYGGGQGDEQYF. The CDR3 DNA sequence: TGCGCCAGCAGCCAGTACGGGGGGGGGCAGGGCGACGAGCAGTACTTC.

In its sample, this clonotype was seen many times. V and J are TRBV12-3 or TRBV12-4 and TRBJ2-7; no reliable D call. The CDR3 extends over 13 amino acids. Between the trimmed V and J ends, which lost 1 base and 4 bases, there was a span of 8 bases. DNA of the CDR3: TGTGCCAGCAGTTTAGAGGAAGGTTACGAGCAGTACTTC. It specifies CASSLEEGYEQYF.

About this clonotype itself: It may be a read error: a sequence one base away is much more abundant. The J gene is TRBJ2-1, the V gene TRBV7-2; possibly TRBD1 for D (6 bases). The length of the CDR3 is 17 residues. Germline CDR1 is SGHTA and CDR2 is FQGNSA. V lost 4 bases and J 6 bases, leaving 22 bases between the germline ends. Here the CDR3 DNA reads TGTGCCAGCAGCTCCCGGGACACGGTGCCTGGGTTCAATGAGCAGTTCTTC. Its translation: CASSSRDTVPGFNEQFF.

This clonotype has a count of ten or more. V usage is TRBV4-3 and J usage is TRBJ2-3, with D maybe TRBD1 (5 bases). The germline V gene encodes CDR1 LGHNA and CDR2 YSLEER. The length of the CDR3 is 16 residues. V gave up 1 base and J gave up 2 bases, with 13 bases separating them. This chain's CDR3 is CASSQAQGRFTDTQYF. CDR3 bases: TGCGCCAGCAGCCAAGCGCAGGGCCGGTTCACAGATACGCAGTATTTT.

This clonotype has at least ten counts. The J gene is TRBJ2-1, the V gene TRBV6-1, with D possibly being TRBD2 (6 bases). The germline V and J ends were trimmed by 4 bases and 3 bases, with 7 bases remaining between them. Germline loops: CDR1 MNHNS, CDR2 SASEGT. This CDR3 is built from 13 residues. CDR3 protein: CASSVADYNEQFF. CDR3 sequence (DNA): TGTGCCAGCAGTGTAGCGGACTACAATGAGCAGTTCTTC.

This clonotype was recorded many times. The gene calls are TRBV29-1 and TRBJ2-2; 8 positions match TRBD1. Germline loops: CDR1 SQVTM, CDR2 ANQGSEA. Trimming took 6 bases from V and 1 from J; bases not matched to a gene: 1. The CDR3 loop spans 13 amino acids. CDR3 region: CSVDRGNTGELFF. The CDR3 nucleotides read TGCAGCGTCGACAGGGGGAACACCGGGGAGCTGTTTTTT.

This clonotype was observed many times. CDR3 amino acids: CASSYGPPPPYF. DNA of the CDR3: TGTGCCAGCAGCTATGGCCCTCCGCCGCCGTACTTC. This chain uses TRBV7-2 with TRBJ2-7; D is ambiguous. The CDR3 totals 12 residues. Germline V gives CDR1 SGHTA, CDR2 FQGNSA. Trimming removed 4 bases at V and 12 bases at J, with 16 bases between.

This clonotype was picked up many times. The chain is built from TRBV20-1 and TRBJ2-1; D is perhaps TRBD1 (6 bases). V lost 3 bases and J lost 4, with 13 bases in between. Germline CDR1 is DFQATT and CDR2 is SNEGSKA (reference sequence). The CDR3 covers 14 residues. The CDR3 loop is CSASGQNPYNEQFF. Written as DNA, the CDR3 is TGCAGTGCTAGCGGACAGAACCCTTACAATGAGCAGTTCTTC.

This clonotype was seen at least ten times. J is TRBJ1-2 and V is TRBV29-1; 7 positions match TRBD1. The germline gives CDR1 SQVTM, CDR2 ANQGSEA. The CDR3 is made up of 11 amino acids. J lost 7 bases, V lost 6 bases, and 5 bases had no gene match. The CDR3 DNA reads TGCAGCGTGACAGGGAAGGCTGGCTACACCTTC. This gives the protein CSVTGKAGYTF.

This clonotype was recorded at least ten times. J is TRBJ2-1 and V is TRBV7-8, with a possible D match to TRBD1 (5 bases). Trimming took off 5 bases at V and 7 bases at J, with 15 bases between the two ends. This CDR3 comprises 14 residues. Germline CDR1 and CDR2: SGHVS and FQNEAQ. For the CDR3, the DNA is TGTGCCAGCAGCCCCACGACAGTTTATAATGAGCAGTTCTTC. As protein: CASSPTTVYNEQFF.

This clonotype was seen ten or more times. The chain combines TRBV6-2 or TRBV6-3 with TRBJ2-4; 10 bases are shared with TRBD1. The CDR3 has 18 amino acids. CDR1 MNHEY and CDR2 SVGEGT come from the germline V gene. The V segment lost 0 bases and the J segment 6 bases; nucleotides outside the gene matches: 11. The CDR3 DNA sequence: TGTGCCAGCAGTTACTCGCTCGACGGGACAGGGGATTTAAACATTCAGTACTTC. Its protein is CASSYSLDGTGDLNIQYF.

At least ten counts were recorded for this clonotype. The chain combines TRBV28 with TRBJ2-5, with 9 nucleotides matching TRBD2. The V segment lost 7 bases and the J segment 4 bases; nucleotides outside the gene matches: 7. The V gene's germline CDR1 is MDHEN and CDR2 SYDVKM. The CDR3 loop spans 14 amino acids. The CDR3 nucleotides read TGTGCCAGCAAGGGCGCGGGAGGGTCAGAGACCCAGTACTTC. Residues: CASKGAGGSETQYF.

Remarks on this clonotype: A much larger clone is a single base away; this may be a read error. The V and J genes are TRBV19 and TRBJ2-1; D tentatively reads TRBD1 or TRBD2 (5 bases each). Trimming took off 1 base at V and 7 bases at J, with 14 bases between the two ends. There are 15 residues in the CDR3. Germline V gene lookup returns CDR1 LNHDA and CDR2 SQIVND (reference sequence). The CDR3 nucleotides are TGTGCCAGTAGTATAGGAGACGGGTGGGGGAATGAGCAGTTCTTC. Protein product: CASSIGDGWGNEQFF.

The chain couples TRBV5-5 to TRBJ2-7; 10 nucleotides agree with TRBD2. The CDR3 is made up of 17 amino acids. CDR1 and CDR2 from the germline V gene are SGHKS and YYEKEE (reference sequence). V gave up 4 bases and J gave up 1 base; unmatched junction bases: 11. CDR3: CASSHSSGLASSYEQYF. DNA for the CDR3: TGTGCCAGCAGCCACAGCTCGGGACTAGCGAGTTCCTACGAGCAGTACTTC.

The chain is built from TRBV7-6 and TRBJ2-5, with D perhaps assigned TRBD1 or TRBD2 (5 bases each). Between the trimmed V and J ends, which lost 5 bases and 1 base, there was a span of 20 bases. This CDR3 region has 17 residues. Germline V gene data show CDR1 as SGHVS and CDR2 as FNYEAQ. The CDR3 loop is CASSVYLEGLGQETQYF. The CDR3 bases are TGTGCCAGCAGCGTATACCTAGAGGGGTTGGGCCAAGAGACCCAGTACTTC.

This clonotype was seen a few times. CDR3 in DNA: TGTGCCAGCAGCCAAGAAATCGGGTCCTACGAGCAGTACTTC. As protein: CASSQEIGSYEQYF. V gene TRBV14 combines with J gene TRBJ2-7; D remains unclear. Trimming stripped 0 bases from V and 1 base from J, with 7 bases between. The CDR3 covers 14 residues. CDR1 and CDR2 (germline): SGHDN, FVKESK.

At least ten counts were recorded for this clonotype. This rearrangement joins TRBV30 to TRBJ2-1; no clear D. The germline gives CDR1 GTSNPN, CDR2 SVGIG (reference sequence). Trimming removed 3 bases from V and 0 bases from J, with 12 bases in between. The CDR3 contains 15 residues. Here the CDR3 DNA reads TGTGCCTGGAGACAGACCCTTAGCTCCTACAATGAGCAGTTCTTC. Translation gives CAWRQTLSSYNEQFF. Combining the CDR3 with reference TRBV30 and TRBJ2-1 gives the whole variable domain SQTIHQWPATLVQPVGSPLSLECTVEGTSNPNLYWYRQAAGRGLQLLFYSVGIGQISSEVPQNLSASRPQDRQFILSSKKLLLSDSGFYLCAWRQTLSSYNEQFFGPGTRLTVL.

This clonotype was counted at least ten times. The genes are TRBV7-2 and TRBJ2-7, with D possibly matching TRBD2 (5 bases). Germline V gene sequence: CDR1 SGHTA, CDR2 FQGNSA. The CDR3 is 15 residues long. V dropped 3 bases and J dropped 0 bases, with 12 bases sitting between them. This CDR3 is CASSFLSTSSYEQYF. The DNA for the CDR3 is TGTGCCAGCAGCTTCCTATCCACTAGCTCCTACGAGCAGTACTTC.

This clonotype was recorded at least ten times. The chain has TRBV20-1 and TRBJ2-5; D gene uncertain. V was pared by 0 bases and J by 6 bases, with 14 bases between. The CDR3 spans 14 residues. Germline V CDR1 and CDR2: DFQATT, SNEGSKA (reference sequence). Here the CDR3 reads CSAREEGLRKTQYF. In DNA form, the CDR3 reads TGCAGTGCTAGAGAAGAAGGCCTAAGGAAGACCCAGTACTTC.

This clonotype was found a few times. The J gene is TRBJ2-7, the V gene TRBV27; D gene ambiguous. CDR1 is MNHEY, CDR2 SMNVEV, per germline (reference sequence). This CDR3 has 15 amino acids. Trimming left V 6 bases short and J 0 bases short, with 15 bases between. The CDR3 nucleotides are TGTGCCAGCAGCCCGCCGGGCGAGAGCTCCTACGAGCAGTACTTC. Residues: CASSPPGESSYEQYF.

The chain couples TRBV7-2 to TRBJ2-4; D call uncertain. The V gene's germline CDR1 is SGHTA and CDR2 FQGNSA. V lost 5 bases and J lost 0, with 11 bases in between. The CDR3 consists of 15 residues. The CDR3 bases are TGTGCCAGCAGCCCTCCAGGTCTAGCCAAAAACATTCAGTACTTC. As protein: CASSPPGLAKNIQYF. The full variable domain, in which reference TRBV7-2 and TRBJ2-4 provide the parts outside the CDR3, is GAGVSQSPSNKVTEKGKDVELRCDPISGHTALYWYRQSLGQGLEFLIYFQGNSAPDKSGLPSDRFSAERTGGSVSTLTIQRTQQEDSAVYLCASSPPGLAKNIQYFGAGTRLSVL.

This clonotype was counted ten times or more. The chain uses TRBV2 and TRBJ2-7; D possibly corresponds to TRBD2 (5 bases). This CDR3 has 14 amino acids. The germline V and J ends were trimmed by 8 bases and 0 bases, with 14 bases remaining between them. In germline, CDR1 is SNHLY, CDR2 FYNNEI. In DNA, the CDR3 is TGTGCCAGCGTGAGGGCAGCTATCTCCTACGAGCAGTACTTC. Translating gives CASVRAAISYEQYF. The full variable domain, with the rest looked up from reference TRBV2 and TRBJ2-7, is EPEVTQTPSHQVTQMGQEVILRCVPISNHLYFYWYRQILGQKVEFLVSFYNNEISEKSEIFDDQFSVERPDGSNFTLKIRSTKLEDSAMYFCASVRAAISYEQYFGPGTRLTVT.

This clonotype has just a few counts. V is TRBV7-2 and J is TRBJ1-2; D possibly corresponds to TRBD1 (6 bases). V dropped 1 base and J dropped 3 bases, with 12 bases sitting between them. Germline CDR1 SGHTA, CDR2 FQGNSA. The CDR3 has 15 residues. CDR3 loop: CASSLVSAGDYGYTF. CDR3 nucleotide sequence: TGTGCCAGCAGCTTAGTATCAGCAGGGGACTATGGCTACACCTTC.

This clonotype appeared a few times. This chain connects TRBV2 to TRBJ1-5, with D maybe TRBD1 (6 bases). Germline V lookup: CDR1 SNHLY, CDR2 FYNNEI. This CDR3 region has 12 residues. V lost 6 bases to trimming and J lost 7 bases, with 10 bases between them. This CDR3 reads CASRDSMQPQHF. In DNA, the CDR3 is TGTGCCAGCAGGGACAGCATGCAGCCCCAGCATTTT.